The sample holds one count of the clone carrying this T cell receptor (beta chain). Authors' processing steps: How many nucleated cells were present was estimated from reference gene primer amplification. Sequenced by immunoSEQ multiplex PCR; TCRdb stores in-frame clones only, minus some. That table is the source of V, J and clone size, and D and trimming were worked out from the DNA. In the table there are roughly 17,000 clones, nearly 90% of which are singletons. The CDR3 sequence is 16 residues long. Germline V gives CDR1 SGHVS, CDR2 FQNEAQ. J was trimmed by 4 bases and V by 0 bases; bases with no gene match: 5. These data are taken from a study of blood T cell repertoires in COVID-19. Background on the study: Samples representing acute and convalescent COVID-19 were sourced from the United States, Italy and Spain. PBMCs, B-cell-depleted T cells, or T cells were the source of the cDNA or gDNA that made up the material.

The origin of this receptor is a human donor in a cohort sampled during active COVID-19. The rearrangement joins TRBV7-8 to TRBJ2-2, with 7 positions matching TRBD2. The sequenced sample was peripheral blood. As DNA, the CDR3 is TGTGCCAGCAGCTTAGCGGGAGGGCCTAGCACCGGGGAGCTGTTTTTT. Translated: CASSLAGGPSTGELFF.